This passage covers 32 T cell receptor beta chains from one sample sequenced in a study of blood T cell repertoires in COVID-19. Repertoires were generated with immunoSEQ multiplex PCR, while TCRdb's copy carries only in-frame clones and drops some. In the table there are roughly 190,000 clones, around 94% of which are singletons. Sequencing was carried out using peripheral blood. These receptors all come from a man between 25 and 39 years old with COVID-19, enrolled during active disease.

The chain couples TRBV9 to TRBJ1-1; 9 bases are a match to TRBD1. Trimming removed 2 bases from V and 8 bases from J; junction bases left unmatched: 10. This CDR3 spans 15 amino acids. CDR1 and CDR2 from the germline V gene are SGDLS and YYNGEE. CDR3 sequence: CASSVGTGKFGEAFF. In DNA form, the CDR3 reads TGTGCCAGCAGCGTTGGGACAGGGAAATTTGGAGAAGCTTTCTTT.

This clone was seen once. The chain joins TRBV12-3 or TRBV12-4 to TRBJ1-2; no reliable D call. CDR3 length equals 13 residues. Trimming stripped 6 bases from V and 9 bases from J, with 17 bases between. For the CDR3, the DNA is TGTGCCAGCAGACCGGGTAGTTTAGTGAGCTACACCTTC. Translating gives CASRPGSLVSYTF.

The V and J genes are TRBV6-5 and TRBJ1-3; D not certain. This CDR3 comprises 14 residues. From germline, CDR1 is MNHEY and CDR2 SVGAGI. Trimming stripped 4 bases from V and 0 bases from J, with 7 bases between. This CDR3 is CASSSPSSGNTIYF. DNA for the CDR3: TGTGCCAGCAGTTCGCCGAGCTCTGGAAACACCATATATTTT.

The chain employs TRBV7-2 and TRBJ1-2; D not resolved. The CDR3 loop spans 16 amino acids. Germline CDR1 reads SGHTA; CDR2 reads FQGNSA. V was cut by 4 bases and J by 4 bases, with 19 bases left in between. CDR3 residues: CASSSNLRVPIYGYTF. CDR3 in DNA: TGTGCCAGCAGCTCAAACCTGCGGGTCCCAATCTATGGCTACACCTTC.

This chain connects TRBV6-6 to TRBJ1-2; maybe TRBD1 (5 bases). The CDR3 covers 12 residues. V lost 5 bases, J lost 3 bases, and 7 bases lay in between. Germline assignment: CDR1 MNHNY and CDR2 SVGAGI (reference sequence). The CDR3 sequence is CASSQQDYGYTF. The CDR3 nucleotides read TGTGCCAGCAGTCAACAGGACTATGGCTACACCTTC.

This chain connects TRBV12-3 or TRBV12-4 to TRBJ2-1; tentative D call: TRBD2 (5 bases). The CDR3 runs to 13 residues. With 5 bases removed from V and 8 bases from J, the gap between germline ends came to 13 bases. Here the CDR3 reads CASSALSSYEQFF. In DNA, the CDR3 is TGTGCCAGCAGTGCCCTCTCTAGCTATGAGCAGTTCTTC.

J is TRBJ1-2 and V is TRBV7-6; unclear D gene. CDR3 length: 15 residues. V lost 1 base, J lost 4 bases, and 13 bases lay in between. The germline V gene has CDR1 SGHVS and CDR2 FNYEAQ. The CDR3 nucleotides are TGTGCCAGCAGCTTAGATGACACCACCTTCTATGGCTACACCTTC. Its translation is CASSLDDTTFYGYTF.

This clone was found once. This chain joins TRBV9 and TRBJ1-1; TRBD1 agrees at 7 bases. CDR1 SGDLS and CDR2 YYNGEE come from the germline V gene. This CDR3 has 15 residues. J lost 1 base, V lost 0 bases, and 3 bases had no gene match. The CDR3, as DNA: TGTGCCAGCAGCGTAGGAGGGGGCGCGAACACTGAAGCTTTCTTT. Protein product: CASSVGGGANTEAFF. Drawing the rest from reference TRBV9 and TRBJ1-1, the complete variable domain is DSGVTQTPKHLITATGQRVTLRCSPRSGDLSVYWYQQSLDQGLQFLIQYYNGEERAKGNILERFSAQQFPDLHSELNLSSLELGDSALYFCASSVGGGANTEAFFGQGTRLTVV.

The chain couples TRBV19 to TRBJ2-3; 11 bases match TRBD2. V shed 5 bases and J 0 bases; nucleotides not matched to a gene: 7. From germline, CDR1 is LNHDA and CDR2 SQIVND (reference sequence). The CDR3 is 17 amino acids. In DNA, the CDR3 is TGTGCCAGTAGTCCAATTTCTAGCGGGGGGAGCACAGATACGCAGTATTTT. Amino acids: CASSPISSGGSTDTQYF.

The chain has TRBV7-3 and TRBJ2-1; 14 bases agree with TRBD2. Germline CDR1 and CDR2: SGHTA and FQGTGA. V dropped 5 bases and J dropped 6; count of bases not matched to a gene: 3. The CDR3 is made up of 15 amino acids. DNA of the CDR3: TGTGCCAGCAGCCCTGGGACTAGCGGGGGCAATGAGCAGTTCTTC. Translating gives CASSPGTSGGNEQFF.

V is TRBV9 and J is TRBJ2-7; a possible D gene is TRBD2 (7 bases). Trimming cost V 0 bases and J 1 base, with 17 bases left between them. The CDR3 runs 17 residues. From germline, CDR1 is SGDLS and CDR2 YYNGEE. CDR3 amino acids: CASSVESGGAVSYEQYF. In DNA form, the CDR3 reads TGTGCCAGCAGCGTAGAAAGTGGGGGGGCCGTATCCTACGAGCAGTACTTC. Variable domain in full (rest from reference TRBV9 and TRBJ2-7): DSGVTQTPKHLITATGQRVTLRCSPRSGDLSVYWYQQSLDQGLQFLIQYYNGEERAKGNILERFSAQQFPDLHSELNLSSLELGDSALYFCASSVESGGAVSYEQYFGPGTRLTVT.

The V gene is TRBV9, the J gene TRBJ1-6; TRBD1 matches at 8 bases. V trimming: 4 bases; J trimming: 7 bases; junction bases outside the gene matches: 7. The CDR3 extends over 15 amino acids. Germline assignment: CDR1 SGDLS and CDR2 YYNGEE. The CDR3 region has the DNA TGTGCCAGCAGCACCCGGACAGGGTTGAATTCACCCCTCCACTTT. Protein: CASSTRTGLNSPLHF.

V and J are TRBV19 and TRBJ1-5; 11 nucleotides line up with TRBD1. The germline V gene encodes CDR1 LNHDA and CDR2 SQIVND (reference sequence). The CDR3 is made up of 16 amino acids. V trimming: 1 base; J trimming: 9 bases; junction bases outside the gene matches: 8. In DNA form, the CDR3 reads TGTGCCAGTAGTATAGGGGGGACAGGGGGTGGTCGGCCCCAGCATTTT. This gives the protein CASSIGGTGGGRPQHF.

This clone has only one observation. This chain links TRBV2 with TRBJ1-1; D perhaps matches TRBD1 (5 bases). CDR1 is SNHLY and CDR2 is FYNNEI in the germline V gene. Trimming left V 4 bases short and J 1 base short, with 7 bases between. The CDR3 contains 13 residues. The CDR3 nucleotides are TGTGCCAGCAGTGTACAGGAGAACACTGAAGCTTTCTTT. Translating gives CASSVQENTEAFF.

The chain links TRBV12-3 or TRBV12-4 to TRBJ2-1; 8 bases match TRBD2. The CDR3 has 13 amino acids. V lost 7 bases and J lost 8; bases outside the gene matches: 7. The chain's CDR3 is CASIRRGVDEQFF. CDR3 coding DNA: TGTGCCAGCATTCGGCGGGGGGTCGATGAGCAGTTCTTC.

CDR3 sequence reads: CASSLAQRGGDTQYF. The CDR3 nucleotides are TGTGCCAGCAGCTTAGCCCAGCGCGGGGGAGATACGCAGTATTTT. V usage is TRBV7-9 and J usage is TRBJ2-3; 7 bases align to TRBD2. CDR1 and CDR2 from the germline V gene are SEHNR and FQNEAQ (reference sequence). The trim removed 0 bases at V and 5 bases at J, leaving 5 bases unmatched. The CDR3 sequence is 15 residues long.

The CDR3 bases are TGTGCCATCCGTTCCGGGACAGAGAACAATGAGCAGTTCTTC. Translation gives CAIRSGTENNEQFF. The chain links TRBV10-3 to TRBJ2-1, with 7 bases matching TRBD1. The CDR3 contains 14 residues. CDR1 is ENHRY and CDR2 is SYGVKD in the germline V gene. V lost 8 bases, J lost 5 bases, and 9 bases stayed unmatched.

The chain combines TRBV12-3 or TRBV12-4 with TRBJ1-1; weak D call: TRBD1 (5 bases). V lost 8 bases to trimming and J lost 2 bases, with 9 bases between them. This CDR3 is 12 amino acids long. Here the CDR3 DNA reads TGTGCCAGCGCCAGGGTCAACACTGAAGCTTTCTTT. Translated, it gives CASARVNTEAFF.

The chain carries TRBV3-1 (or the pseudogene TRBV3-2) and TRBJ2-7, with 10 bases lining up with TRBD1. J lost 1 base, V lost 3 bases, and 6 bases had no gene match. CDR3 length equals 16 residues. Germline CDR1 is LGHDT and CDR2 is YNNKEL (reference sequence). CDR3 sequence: CASSHTGTGVSYEQYF. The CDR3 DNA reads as TGTGCCAGCAGCCATACCGGGACAGGGGTTTCCTACGAGCAGTACTTC.

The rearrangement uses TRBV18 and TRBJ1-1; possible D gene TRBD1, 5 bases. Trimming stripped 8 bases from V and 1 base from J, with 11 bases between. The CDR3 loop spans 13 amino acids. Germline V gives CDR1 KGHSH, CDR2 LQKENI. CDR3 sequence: CASGATENTEAFF. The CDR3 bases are TGTGCCAGCGGAGCGACAGAGAACACTGAAGCTTTCTTT.

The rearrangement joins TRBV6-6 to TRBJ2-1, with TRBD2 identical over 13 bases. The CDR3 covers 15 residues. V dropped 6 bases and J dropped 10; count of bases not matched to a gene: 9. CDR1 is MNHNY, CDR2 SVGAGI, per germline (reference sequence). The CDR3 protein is CASRRTSGGAGEQFF. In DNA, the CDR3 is TGTGCCAGCAGACGAACTAGCGGGGGGGCCGGAGAGCAGTTCTTC.

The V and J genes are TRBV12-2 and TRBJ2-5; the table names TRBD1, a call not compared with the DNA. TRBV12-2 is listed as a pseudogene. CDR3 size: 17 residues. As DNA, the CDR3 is TGTGCAAGTCGCTTAGCGCGTCCAGGGGCATTGCGAGAGACCCAGTACTTC. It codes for CASRLARPGALRETQYF.

CDR3 sequence: CASSQPGQSSYEQYF. The CDR3 coding sequence is TGTGCCAGCAGCCAACCGGGACAGAGCTCCTACGAGCAGTACTTC. The rearrangement uses TRBV3-1 (or the pseudogene TRBV3-2) and TRBJ2-7, with 7 bases aligning to TRBD1. The V gene end was trimmed by 2 bases and the J gene end by 0 bases; junction bases not matched to a gene: 4. The CDR3 is 15 residues long. CDR1 LGHDT and CDR2 YNNKEL come from the germline V gene (reference sequence).

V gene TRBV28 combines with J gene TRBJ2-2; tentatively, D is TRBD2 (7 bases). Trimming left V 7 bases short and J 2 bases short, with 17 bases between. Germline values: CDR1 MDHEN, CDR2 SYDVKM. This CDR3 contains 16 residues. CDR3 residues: CASKGSGGYNTGELFF. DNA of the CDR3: TGTGCCAGCAAGGGATCGGGGGGCTATAACACCGGGGAGCTGTTTTTT.

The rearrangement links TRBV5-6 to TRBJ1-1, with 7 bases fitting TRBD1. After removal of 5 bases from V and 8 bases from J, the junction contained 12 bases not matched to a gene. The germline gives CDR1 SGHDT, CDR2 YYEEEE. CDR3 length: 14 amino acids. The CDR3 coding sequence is TGTGCCAGCAGAGCAACAGGGGTGGAGGGGGAAGCTTTCTTT. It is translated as CASRATGVEGEAFF.

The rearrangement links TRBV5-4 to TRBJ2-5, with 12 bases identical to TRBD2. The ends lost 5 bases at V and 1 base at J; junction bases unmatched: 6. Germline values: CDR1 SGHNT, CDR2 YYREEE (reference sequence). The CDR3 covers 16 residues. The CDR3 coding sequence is TGTGCCAGCAGTTCGACTAGCGGGGGCCCCCAAGAGACCCAGTACTTC. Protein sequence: CASSSTSGGPQETQYF.

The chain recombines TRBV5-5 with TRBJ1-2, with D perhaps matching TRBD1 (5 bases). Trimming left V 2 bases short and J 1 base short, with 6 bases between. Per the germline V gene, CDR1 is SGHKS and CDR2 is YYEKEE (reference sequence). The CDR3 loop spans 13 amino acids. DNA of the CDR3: TGTGCCAGCAGCTTTGACAGTAACTATGGCTACACCTTC. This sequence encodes CASSFDSNYGYTF.

This CDR3 reads CASSQDLVNTEAFF. The DNA of the CDR3 is TGCGCCAGCAGCCAAGATCTCGTGAACACTGAAGCTTTCTTT. V usage is TRBV4-1 and J usage is TRBJ1-1, with D uncertain. Germline-derived CDR1 and CDR2 are MGHRA and YSYEKL. Trimming pared 0 bases from V and 0 bases from J, leaving 5 bases between. This CDR3 has 14 residues.

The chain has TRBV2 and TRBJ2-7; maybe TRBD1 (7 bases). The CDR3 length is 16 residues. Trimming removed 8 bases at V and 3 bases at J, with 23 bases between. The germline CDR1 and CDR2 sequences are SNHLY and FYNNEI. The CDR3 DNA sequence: TGTGCCAGCGGAGGGGCCTCCGGGACAGATAGCTACGAGCAGTACTTC. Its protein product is CASGGASGTDSYEQYF. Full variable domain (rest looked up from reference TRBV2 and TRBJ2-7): EPEVTQTPSHQVTQMGQEVILRCVPISNHLYFYWYRQILGQKVEFLVSFYNNEISEKSEIFDDQFSVERPDGSNFTLKIRSTKLEDSAMYFCASGGASGTDSYEQYFGPGTRLTVT.

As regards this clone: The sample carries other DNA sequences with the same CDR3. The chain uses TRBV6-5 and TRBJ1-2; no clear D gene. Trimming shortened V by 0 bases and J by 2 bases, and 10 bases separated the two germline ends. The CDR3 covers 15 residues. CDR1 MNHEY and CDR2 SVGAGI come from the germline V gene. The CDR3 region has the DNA TGTGCCAGCAGTTACTCGACGGGATCCAACTATGGCTACACCTTC. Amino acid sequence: CASSYSTGSNYGYTF.

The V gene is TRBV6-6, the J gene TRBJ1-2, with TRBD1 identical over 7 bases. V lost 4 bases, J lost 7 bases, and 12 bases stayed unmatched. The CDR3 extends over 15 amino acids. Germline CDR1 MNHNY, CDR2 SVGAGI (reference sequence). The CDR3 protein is CASSSRGDSVRGYTF. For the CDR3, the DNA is TGTGCCAGCAGTTCGCGAGGGGACAGTGTCCGTGGCTACACCTTC.

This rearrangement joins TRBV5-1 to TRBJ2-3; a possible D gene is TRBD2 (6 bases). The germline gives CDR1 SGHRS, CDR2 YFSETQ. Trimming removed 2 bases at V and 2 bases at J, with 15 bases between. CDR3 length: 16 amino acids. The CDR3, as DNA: TGCGCCAGCAGCTTATTACTAGCAGGGACCACAGATACGCAGTATTTT. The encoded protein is CASSLLLAGTTDTQYF.